The 27 T cell receptor beta chains below all came from one sample that was sequenced in a study of blood T cells in healthy people across ages. A J-beta primer mix and a sample-barcoded 5' primer were used in a second PCR of about 7 to 11 cycles. TCRdb re-analysed the 5' RACE reads in MiXCR, keeping a single row per CDR3 protein. The sample yields 500,000 to 700,000 distinct CDR3 sequences, about 30% seen once. The specimen was blood. Every receptor here comes from a woman aged 80 or over in good health.

Regarding this clonotype: Being one base from a much bigger clone, this may be a read error. V and J are TRBV12-3 or TRBV12-4 and TRBJ1-4; 9 positions match TRBD1. The CDR3 spans 17 residues. This CDR3 reads CASSPGQGGGSNEKRFF. DNA of the CDR3: TGTGCCAGCAGTCCGGGACAGGGTGGTGGATCTAATGAAAAACGGTTTTTT.

A word on this clonotype: One base away lies a much larger clone, so this may be a sequencing read error. CDR3: CASRRDRVYEQFF. Here the CDR3 DNA reads TGTGCCAGCAGAAGGGACAGGGTTTACGAGCAGTTCTTC. The chain recombines TRBV2 with TRBJ2-1; 9 bases align to TRBD1. There are 13 residues in the CDR3. Losses at the gene ends were 6 bases for V and 10 bases for J; bases not matched to a gene: 7. Germline V gene lookup returns CDR1 SNHLY and CDR2 FYNNEI.

Ten or more counts support this clonotype. V usage is TRBV12-3 or TRBV12-4 and J usage is TRBJ1-5; the D gene is possibly TRBD1 (5 bases). The CDR3 is made up of 16 amino acids. Trimming left V 2 bases short and J 1 base short, with 12 bases between. The CDR3 nucleotides are TGTGCCAGCAGTTTACAGGGAGGAATGAGCAATCAGCCCCAGCATTTT. Protein product: CASSLQGGMSNQPQHF.

As to this clonotype: It may be a read error: a sequence one base away is much more abundant. J is TRBJ1-1 and V is TRBV29-1; no clear D gene. The CDR3 is 13 residues long. Germline assignment: CDR1 SQVTM and CDR2 ANQGSEA. Between the trimmed V and J ends, which lost 7 bases and 1 base, there was a span of 13 bases. The CDR3, as DNA: TGCAGCGCTTACCTCGGGAAGAACACTGAAGCTTTCTTT. It specifies CSAYLGKNTEAFF.

This clonotype was observed many times. The chain uses TRBV15 and TRBJ2-2; D may be TRBD1 or TRBD2 (6 bases each). V gave up 0 bases and J gave up 7 bases, with 15 bases separating them. Germline V gene lookup returns CDR1 LNHNV and CDR2 YYDKDF (reference sequence). The CDR3 totals 16 residues. CDR3 DNA sequence: TGTGCCACCAGCAGAGATCGCCGGGGGCGGAACGGGGAGCTGTTTTTT. Translating gives CATSRDRRGRNGELFF. Using reference TRBV15 and TRBJ2-2 for the parts outside the CDR3, the full variable domain is DAMVIQNPRYQVTQFGKPVTLSCSQTLNHNVMYWYQQKSSQAPKLLFHYYDKDFNNEADTPDNFQSRRPNTSFCFLDIRSPGLGDTAMYLCATSRDRRGRNGELFFGEGSRLTVL.

In this sample, this clonotype turned up many times. V usage is TRBV29-1 and J usage is TRBJ2-3; no clear D gene. V was pared by 2 bases and J by 2 bases, with 2 bases between. The CDR3 runs 11 residues. Germline CDR1 and CDR2: SQVTM and ANQGSEA. CDR3 DNA sequence: TGCAGCGTTGAAAACACAGATACGCAGTATTTT. It specifies CSVENTDTQYF.

The chain combines TRBV25-1 with TRBJ2-3; tentative D call: TRBD1 (6 bases). Germline V lookup: CDR1 MGHDK, CDR2 SYGVNS. Deletions cut 5 bases from V and 8 bases from J, with 14 bases between. The CDR3 consists of 13 residues. CDR3 DNA: TGTGCCAGCAGTAGCTTACAGGGATTTACGCAGTATTTT. Translated: CASSSLQGFTQYF.

The rearrangement uses TRBV5-1 and TRBJ2-1, with D perhaps matching TRBD2 (7 bases). This CDR3 has 11 residues. CDR1 is SGHRS, CDR2 YFSETQ, per germline. The CDR3: CASWGGYEQFF. CDR3 in DNA: TGCGCGAGCTGGGGGGGCTATGAGCAGTTCTTC.

This clonotype was seen many times. The chain combines TRBV9 with TRBJ2-1; D not resolved. With 0 bases removed from V and 8 bases from J, the gap between germline ends came to 9 bases. From germline, CDR1 is SGDLS and CDR2 YYNGEE. This CDR3 is 13 amino acids long. This chain's CDR3 is CASSVVGWDEQFF. In DNA form, the CDR3 reads TGTGCCAGCAGCGTAGTAGGGTGGGATGAGCAGTTCTTC.

This clonotype was observed a few times. The rearrangement joins TRBV20-1 to TRBJ2-5; 12 bases are shared with TRBD2. The CDR3 is made up of 17 amino acids. Germline CDR1 and CDR2: DFQATT and SNEGSKA (reference sequence). V shed 2 bases, J shed 4 bases, and the junction held 11 bases outside the gene matches. CDR3 loop: CSARRPLAGGPSETQYF. Here the CDR3 DNA reads TGCAGTGCTAGAAGGCCTCTAGCGGGAGGGCCTTCAGAGACCCAGTACTTC.

This clonotype was detected many times. The gene calls are TRBV29-1 and TRBJ2-3; the D is unclear. V was pared by 8 bases and J by 1 base, with 7 bases between. There are 11 residues in the CDR3. Germline-derived CDR1 and CDR2 are SQVTM and ANQGSEA. CDR3 coding DNA: TGCAGCAAACGGGGCACAGATACGCAGTATTTT. It specifies CSKRGTDTQYF.

This clonotype has a handful of counts. The CDR3 region is CASSLATRLSEKLFF. DNA of the CDR3: TGTGCCAGCAGCTTAGCGACTCGGCTTAGCGAAAAACTGTTTTTT. The chain joins TRBV7-9 to TRBJ1-4; D is uncertain. The CDR3 has 15 amino acids. Trimming took 0 bases from V and 8 from J, leaving 13 bases between them. In germline, CDR1 is SEHNR, CDR2 FQNEAQ (reference sequence).

This clonotype was observed many times. V and J are TRBV20-1 and TRBJ2-5, with TRBD1 matching over 9 bases. Germline CDR1 is DFQATT and CDR2 is SNEGSKA (reference sequence). The J segment lost 2 bases and the V segment lost 6 bases, leaving 1 base of the junction unmatched. The CDR3 spans 12 residues. In DNA form, the CDR3 reads TGCAGTGCCGACAGGGGGCAAGAGACCCAGTACTTC. This sequence encodes CSADRGQETQYF.

V and J are TRBV7-2 and TRBJ2-3; 11 bases line up with TRBD2. This CDR3 contains 17 residues. Germline V CDR1 and CDR2: SGHTA, FQGNSA. The J segment lost 6 bases and the V segment lost 4 bases, leaving 12 bases of the junction unmatched. CDR3: CASSSRVAGGPRDTQYF. The CDR3 bases are TGTGCCAGCAGCTCCCGGGTAGCGGGGGGGCCACGGGATACGCAGTATTTT.

On this clonotype: One base away lies a much larger clone, so this may be a sequencing read error. The rearrangement links TRBV11-2 to TRBJ2-5; a possible D gene is TRBD1 (6 bases). Trimming cost V 2 bases and J 2 bases, with 12 bases left between them. CDR3 length: 15 amino acids. Germline V gives CDR1 SGHAT, CDR2 FQNNGV. The CDR3 region is CASSLTGTHQETQYF. Here the CDR3 DNA reads TGTGCCAGCAGCTTAACGGGGACACATCAAGAGACCCAGTACTTC.

This clonotype was seen a handful of times. This chain connects TRBV28 to TRBJ1-6; 7 bases agree with TRBD1. Germline trimming cut 6 bases from V and 9 bases from J; bases unmatched to any gene: 14. The CDR3 is 16 residues long. Germline CDR1 and CDR2: MDHEN and SYDVKM. This CDR3 reads CASSLDTGARASPLHF. CDR3 DNA sequence: TGTGCCAGCAGCCTTGATACAGGGGCTCGGGCTTCACCCCTCCACTTT.

This clonotype was counted many times. The chain couples TRBV28 to TRBJ2-5, with 8 bases aligning to TRBD1. The CDR3 runs to 15 residues. Trimming at V came to 6 bases and at J to 11 bases, leaving 17 bases not matched to a gene. The V gene's germline CDR1 is MDHEN and CDR2 SYDVKM. This CDR3 reads CASSSPQGAGGEQYF. The CDR3 region has the DNA TGTGCCAGCAGCTCTCCCCAGGGGGCCGGGGGTGAGCAGTACTTC.

This sequence joins TRBV5-1 and TRBJ2-5; TRBD2 matches at 7 bases. This CDR3 is built from 16 residues. The ends lost 4 bases at V and 0 bases at J; junction bases unmatched: 9. Germline CDR1 and CDR2: SGHRS and YFSETQ. In DNA, the CDR3 is TGCGCCAGCAGCCCTGAACTAGCGATGTACCAAGAGACCCAGTACTTC. As protein: CASSPELAMYQETQYF.

With regard to this clonotype: A read error may be the cause here, since a much bigger clone is one base away. J is TRBJ1-1 and V is TRBV6-6; 8 bases fit TRBD1. The germline gives CDR1 MNHNY, CDR2 SVGAGI (reference sequence). The V gene end was trimmed by 5 bases and the J gene end by 1 base; junction bases not matched to a gene: 6. The CDR3 is made up of 15 amino acids. The CDR3 here is CASSPRDRRNTEAFF. The CDR3 nucleotides read TGTGCCAGCAGTCCCCGGGACAGGAGGAACACTGAAGCTTTCTTT.

This CDR3 reads CASVAPTGELFF. Here the CDR3 DNA reads TGTGCCAGCGTCGCGCCCACCGGGGAGCTGTTTTTT. This rearrangement joins TRBV27 to TRBJ2-2, with D unresolved. V shed 8 bases and J shed 4 bases, with 8 bases lying between them. The CDR3 has 12 residues. CDR1 and CDR2 (germline): MNHEY, SMNVEV (reference sequence).

This clonotype came up many times. The rearrangement joins TRBV3-1 to TRBJ2-1; 10 nucleotides match TRBD2. Germline values: CDR1 LGHDT, CDR2 YNNKEL (reference sequence). The CDR3 extends over 15 amino acids. The V gene end was trimmed by 1 base and the J gene end by 10 bases; junction bases not matched to a gene: 7. The CDR3 sequence: CASSQASGGAEEQFF. In nucleotides, the CDR3 is TGTGCCAGCAGCCAAGCCAGCGGGGGGGCGGAGGAGCAGTTCTTC.

The sample holds a few counts of this clonotype. The chain recombines TRBV19 with TRBJ2-1; 10 bases fit TRBD1. CDR1 and CDR2 (germline): LNHDA, SQIVND (reference sequence). The ends lost 7 bases at V and 5 bases at J; junction bases unmatched: 8. This CDR3 has 15 amino acids. CDR3 sequence: CASTPGQGYHNEQFF. As DNA, the CDR3 is TGTGCCAGTACTCCGGGACAGGGGTACCACAATGAGCAGTTCTTC.

This clonotype was seen a few times. The gene calls are TRBV6-5 and TRBJ2-2, with 10 bases matching TRBD1. V was pared by 4 bases and J by 6 bases, with 8 bases of the junction left unmatched. CDR3 length: 16 residues. CDR1 is MNHEY, CDR2 SVGAGI, per germline. The CDR3 loop reads CASSSPGQGKAGELFF. Here the CDR3 DNA reads TGTGCCAGCAGTTCGCCGGGACAGGGGAAGGCCGGGGAGCTGTTTTTT.

This clonotype was observed a few times. The rearrangement links TRBV7-9 to TRBJ1-4; possibly TRBD1 for D (5 bases). The CDR3 runs to 13 residues. Per germline, CDR1 SEHNR and CDR2 FQNEAQ (reference sequence). The V end was cut by 3 bases, the J end by 7 bases, with 9 bases between. CDR3 sequence: CASSLEGTEKLFF. The CDR3 bases are TGTGCCAGCAGCTTGGAAGGGACTGAAAAACTGTTTTTT. Complete variable domain (other parts from reference TRBV7-9 and TRBJ1-4): DTGVSQNPRHKITKRGQNVTFRCDPISEHNRLYWYRQTLGQGPEFLTYFQNEAQLEKSRLLSDRFSAERPKGSFSTLEIQRTEQGDSAMYLCASSLEGTEKLFFGSGTQLSVL.

The chain employs TRBV15 and TRBJ1-5; no firm D call. The germline V gene encodes CDR1 LNHNV and CDR2 YYDKDF (reference sequence). There are 12 residues in the CDR3. Trimming took 1 base from V and 4 from J, leaving 2 bases between them. Here the CDR3 reads CATSRGNQPQHF. CDR3 DNA sequence: TGTGCCACCAGCAGAGGTAATCAGCCCCAGCATTTT.

The chain links TRBV27 to TRBJ2-7; D remains ambiguous. The length of the CDR3 is 10 residues. Germline values: CDR1 MNHEY, CDR2 SMNVEV (reference sequence). V lost 3 bases, J lost 5 bases, and 2 bases lay in between. CDR3 DNA sequence: TGTGCCAGCAGTTTTAACGAGCAGTACTTC. Protein: CASSFNEQYF.

This clonotype was seen more than once but under ten times. This may stem from a read error, because a much larger clone lies one nucleotide away. The V call is TRBV9, the J call TRBJ2-7; possibly TRBD1 or TRBD2 for D (5 bases each). The CDR3 runs 15 residues. Germline V lookup: CDR1 SGDLS, CDR2 YYNGEE. The CDR3 spells CTSSVASGLTYEQYF. The CDR3 nucleotides are TGTACCAGCAGCGTAGCGTCAGGGCTTACCTACGAGCAGTACTTC.